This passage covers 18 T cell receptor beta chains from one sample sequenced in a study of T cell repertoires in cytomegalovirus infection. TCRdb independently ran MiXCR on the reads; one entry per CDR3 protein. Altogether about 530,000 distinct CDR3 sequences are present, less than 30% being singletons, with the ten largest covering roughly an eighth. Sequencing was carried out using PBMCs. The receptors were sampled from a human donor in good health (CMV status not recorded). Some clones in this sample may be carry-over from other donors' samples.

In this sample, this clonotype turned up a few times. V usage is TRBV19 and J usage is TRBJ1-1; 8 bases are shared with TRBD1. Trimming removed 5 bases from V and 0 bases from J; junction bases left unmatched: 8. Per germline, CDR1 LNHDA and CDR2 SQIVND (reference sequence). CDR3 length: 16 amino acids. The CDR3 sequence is CASSQQGVIMNTEAFF. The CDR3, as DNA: TGTGCCAGTAGTCAACAGGGGGTGATCATGAACACTGAAGCTTTCTTT.

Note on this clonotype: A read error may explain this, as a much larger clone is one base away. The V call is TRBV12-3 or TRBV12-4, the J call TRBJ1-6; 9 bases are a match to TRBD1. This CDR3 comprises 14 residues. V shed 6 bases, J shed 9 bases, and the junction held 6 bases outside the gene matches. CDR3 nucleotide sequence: TGTGCCAGCAGCCCCGGGACAGGGAGTTCACCCCTCCACTTT. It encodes CASSPGTGSSPLHF.

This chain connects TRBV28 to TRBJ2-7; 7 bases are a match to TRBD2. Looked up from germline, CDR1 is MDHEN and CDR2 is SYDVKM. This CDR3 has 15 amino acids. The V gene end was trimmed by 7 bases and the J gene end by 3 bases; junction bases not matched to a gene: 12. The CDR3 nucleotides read TGTGCCAGCACCTCACCGAGGCTAGCGGACTACGAGCAGTACTTC. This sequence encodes CASTSPRLADYEQYF.

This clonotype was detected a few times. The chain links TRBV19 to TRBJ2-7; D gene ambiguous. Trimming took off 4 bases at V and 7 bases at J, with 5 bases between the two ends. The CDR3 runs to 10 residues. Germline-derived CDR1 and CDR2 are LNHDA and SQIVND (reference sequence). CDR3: CASSKLEQYV. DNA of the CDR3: TGTGCCAGTAGTAAGCTTGAGCAGTACGTC.

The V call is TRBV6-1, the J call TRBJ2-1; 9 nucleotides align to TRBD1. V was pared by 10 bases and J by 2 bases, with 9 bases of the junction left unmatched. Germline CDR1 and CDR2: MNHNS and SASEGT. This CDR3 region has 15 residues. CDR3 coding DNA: TGTGCCACCCGCCGGGGGACAGGGCCCTACAATGAGCAGTTCTTC. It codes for CATRRGTGPYNEQFF.

Here the CDR3 DNA reads TGTGCCAGCTCCGCGTACGGGCGCAATCGGAACACTGAAGCTTTCTTT. Protein sequence: CASSAYGRNRNTEAFF. The chain is built from TRBV18 and TRBJ1-1; D gene ambiguous. CDR1 and CDR2 (germline): KGHSH, LQKENI. The V and J ends lost 6 bases and 1 base respectively, with 18 bases between them. The length of the CDR3 is 16 residues. Full variable domain (missing parts from reference TRBV18 and TRBJ1-1): NAGVMQNPRHLVRRRGQEARLRCSPMKGHSHVYWYRQLPEEGLKFMVYLQKENIIDESGMPKERFSAEFPKEGPSILRIQQVVRGDSAAYFCASSAYGRNRNTEAFFGQGTRLTVV.

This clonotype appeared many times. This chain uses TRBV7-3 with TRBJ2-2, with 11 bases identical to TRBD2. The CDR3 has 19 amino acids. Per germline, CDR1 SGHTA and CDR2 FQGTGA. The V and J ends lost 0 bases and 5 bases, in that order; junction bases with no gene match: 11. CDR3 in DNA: TGTGCCAGCAGCTTAACCGGTACTAGCGGGAGAACGGGGACCGGGGAGCTGTTTTTT. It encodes CASSLTGTSGRTGTGELFF.

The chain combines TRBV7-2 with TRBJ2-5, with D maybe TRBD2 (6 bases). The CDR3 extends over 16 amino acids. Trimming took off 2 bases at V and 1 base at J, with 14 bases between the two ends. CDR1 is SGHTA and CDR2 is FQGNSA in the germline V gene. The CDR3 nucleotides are TGTGCCAGCAGCTTAAACCTAGCGTACCCCCAAGAGACCCAGTACTTC. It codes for CASSLNLAYPQETQYF.

CDR3 DNA: TGTGCCAGTAGTATCCTCCCGGGAGGTATCTACAATGAGCAGTTCTTC. It yields the protein CASSILPGGIYNEQFF. The chain recombines TRBV19 with TRBJ2-1; 7 bases map to TRBD2. This CDR3 has 16 amino acids. Unmatched junction bases numbered 8, after V lost 3 bases and J lost 3 bases. The germline V gene has CDR1 LNHDA and CDR2 SQIVND (reference sequence). Based on the CDR3 plus reference TRBV19 and TRBJ2-1, the full variable domain is DGGITQSPKYLFRKEGQNVTLSCEQNLNHDAMYWYRQDPGQGLRLIYYSQIVNDFQKGDIAEGYSVSREKKESFPLTVTSAQKNPTAFYLCASSILPGGIYNEQFFGPGTRLTVL.

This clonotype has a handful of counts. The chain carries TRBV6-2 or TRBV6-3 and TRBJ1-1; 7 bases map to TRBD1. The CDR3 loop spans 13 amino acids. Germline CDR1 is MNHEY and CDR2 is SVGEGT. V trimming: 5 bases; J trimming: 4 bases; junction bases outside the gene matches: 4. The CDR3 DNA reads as TGTGCCAGCAGTACGACAGGGAGCACTGAAGCTTTCTTT. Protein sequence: CASSTTGSTEAFF.

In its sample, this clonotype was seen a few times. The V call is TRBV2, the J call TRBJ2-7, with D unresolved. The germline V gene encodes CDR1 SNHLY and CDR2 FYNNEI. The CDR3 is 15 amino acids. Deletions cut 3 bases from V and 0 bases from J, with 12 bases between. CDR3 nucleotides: TGTGCCAGCAGTGACCCGGACGGTAGCTCCTACGAGCAGTACGTC. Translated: CASSDPDGSSYEQYV.

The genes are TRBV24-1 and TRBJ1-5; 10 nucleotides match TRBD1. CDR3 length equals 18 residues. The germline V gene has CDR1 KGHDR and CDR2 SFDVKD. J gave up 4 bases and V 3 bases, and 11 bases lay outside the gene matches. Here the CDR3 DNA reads TGTGCCACCAGTGATGGTGTCCGGGACAGGGGTCGGAATCAGCCCCAGCATTTT. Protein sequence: CATSDGVRDRGRNQPQHF.

CDR3 DNA: TGTGCCAGCTCACCAGGGACTCTAAACTACGAGCAGTACTTC. Protein product: CASSPGTLNYEQYF. The chain employs TRBV18 and TRBJ2-7; possible D gene TRBD2, 6 bases. The length of the CDR3 is 14 residues. In germline, CDR1 is KGHSH, CDR2 LQKENI. With 2 bases removed from V and 3 bases from J, the gap between germline ends came to 11 bases.

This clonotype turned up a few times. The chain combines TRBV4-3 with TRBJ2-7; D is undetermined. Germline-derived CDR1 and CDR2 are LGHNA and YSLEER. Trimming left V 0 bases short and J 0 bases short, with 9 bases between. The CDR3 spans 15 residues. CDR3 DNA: TGCGCCAGCAGCCAAGATCGAAAGAGCTCCTACGAGCAGTACTTC. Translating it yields CASSQDRKSSYEQYF.

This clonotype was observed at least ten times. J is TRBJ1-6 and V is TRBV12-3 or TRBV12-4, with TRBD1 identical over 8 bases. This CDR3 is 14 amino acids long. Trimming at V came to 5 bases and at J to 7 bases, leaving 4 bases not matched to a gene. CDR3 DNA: TGTGCCAGCAGTCAATGGACAGGGAATTCACCCCTCCACTTT. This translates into CASSQWTGNSPLHF.

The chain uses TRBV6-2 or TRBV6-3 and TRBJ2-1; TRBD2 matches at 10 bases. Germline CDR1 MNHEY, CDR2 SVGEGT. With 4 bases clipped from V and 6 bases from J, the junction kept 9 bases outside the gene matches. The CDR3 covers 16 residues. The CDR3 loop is CASSSPPGLASNEQFF. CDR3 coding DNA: TGTGCCAGCAGTTCCCCGCCGGGACTAGCGAGCAATGAGCAGTTCTTC.

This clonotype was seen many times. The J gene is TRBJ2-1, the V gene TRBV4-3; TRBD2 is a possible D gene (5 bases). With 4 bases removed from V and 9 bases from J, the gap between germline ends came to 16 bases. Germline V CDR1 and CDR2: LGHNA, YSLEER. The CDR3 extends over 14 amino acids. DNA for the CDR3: TGCGCCAGCAGCCCAGATCGGGGTAGTTTTGAGCAGTTCTTC. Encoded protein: CASSPDRGSFEQFF.

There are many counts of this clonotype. Written as DNA, the CDR3 is TGTGCCAGCAGCTTGGCGGGTGGAACCCTCTCCTACAATGAGCAGTTCTTC. As protein: CASSLAGGTLSYNEQFF. The rearrangement joins TRBV7-2 to TRBJ2-1; D possibly corresponds to TRBD2 (5 bases). The germline V gene has CDR1 SGHTA and CDR2 FQGNSA. The V end lost 3 bases, the J end lost 0 bases, and 15 bases lay between the germline ends. This CDR3 spans 17 amino acids.